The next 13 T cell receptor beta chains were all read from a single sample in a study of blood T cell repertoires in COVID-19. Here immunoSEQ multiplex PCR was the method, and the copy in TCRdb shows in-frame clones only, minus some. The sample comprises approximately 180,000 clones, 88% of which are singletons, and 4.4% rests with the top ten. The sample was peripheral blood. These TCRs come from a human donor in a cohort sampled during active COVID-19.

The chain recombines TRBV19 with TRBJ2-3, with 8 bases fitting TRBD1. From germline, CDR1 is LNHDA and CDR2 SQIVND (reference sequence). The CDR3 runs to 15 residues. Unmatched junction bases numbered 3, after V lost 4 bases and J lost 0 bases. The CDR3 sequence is CASSTGGVSTDTQYF. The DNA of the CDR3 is TGTGCCAGTAGTACAGGGGGCGTAAGCACAGATACGCAGTATTTT. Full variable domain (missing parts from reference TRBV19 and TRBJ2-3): DGGITQSPKYLFRKEGQNVTLSCEQNLNHDAMYWYRQDPGQGLRLIYYSQIVNDFQKGDIAEGYSVSREKKESFPLTVTSAQKNPTAFYLCASSTGGVSTDTQYFGPGTRLTVL.

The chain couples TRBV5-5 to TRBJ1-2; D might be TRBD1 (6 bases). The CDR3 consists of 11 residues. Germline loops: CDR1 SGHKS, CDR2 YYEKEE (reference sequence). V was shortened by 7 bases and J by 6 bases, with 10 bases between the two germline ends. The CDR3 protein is CASGGAHGYTF. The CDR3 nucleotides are TGTGCCAGCGGGGGGGCACATGGCTACACCTTC.

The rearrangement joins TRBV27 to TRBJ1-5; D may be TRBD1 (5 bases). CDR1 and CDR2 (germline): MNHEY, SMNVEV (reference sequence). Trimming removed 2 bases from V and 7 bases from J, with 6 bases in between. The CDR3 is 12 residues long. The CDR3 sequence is CASSLKGQPQHF. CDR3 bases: TGTGCCAGCAGTTTAAAGGGGCAGCCCCAGCATTTT.

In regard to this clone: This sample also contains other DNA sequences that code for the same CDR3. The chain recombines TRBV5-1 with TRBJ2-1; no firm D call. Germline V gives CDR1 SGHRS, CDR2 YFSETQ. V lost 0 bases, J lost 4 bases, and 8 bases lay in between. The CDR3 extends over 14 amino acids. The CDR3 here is CASSLGDSYNEQFF. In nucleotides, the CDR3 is TGCGCCAGCAGCTTGGGTGATAGTTACAATGAGCAGTTCTTC.

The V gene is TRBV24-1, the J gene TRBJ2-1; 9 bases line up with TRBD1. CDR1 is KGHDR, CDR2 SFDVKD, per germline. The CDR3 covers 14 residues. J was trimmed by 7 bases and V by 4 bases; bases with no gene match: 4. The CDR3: CATSDRGQGNEQFF. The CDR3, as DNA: TGTGCCACCAGTGACCGGGGACAGGGAAATGAGCAGTTCTTC.

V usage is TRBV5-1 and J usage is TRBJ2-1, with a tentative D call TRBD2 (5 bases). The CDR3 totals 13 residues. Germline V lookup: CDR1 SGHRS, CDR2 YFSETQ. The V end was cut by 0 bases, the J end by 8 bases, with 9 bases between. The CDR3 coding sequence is TGCGCCAGCAGCTTGGGGGAGTGGGATGAGCAGTTCTTC. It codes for CASSLGEWDEQFF.

CDR3 amino acids: CSAKEGTDTQYF. The CDR3 bases are TGCAGCGCGAAGGAGGGCACAGATACGCAGTATTTT. V usage is TRBV29-1 and J usage is TRBJ2-3; maybe TRBD2 (5 bases). Germline V CDR1 and CDR2: SQVTM, ANQGSEA. V lost 7 bases, J lost 1 base, and 9 bases lay in between. The CDR3 consists of 12 residues.

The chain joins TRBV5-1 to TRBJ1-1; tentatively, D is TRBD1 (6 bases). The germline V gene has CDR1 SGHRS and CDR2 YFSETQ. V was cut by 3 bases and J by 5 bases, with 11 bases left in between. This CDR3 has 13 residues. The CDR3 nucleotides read TGCGCCAGCAGCTACAGGGTTGGTACTGAAGCTTTCTTT. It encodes CASSYRVGTEAFF. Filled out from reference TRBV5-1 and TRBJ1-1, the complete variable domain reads KAGVTQTPRYLIKTRGQQVTLSCSPISGHRSVSWYQQTPGQGLQFLFEYFSETQRNKGNFPGRFSGRQFSNSRSEMNVSTLELGDSALYLCASSYRVGTEAFFGQGTRLTVV.

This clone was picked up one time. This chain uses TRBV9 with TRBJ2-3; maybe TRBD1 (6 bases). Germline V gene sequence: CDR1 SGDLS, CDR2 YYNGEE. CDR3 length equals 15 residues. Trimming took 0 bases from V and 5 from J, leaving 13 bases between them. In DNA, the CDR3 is TGTGCCAGCAGCGTAGGGGGGCAGATATTAGATACGCAGTATTTT. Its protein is CASSVGGQILDTQYF.

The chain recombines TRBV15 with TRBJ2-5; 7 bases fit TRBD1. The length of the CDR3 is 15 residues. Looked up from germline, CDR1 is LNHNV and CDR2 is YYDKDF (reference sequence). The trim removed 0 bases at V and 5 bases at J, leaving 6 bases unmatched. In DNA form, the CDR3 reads TGTGCCACCAGCAGAGAGGCAGGGGGTGGGGAGACCCAGTACTTC. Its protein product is CATSREAGGGETQYF.

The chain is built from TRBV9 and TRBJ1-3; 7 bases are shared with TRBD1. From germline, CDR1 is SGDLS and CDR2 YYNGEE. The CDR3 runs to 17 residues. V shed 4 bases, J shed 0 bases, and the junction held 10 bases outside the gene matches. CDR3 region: CASSPDTGAVSGNTIYF. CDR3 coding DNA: TGTGCCAGCAGCCCTGATACAGGGGCCGTCTCTGGAAACACCATATATTTT.

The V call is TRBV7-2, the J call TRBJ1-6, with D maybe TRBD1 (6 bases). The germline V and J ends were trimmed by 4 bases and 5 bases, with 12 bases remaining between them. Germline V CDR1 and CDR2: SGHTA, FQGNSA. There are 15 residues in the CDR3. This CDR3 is CASSSQTGHNSPLHF. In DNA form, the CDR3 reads TGTGCCAGCAGCTCCCAGACAGGCCATAATTCACCCCTCCACTTT.

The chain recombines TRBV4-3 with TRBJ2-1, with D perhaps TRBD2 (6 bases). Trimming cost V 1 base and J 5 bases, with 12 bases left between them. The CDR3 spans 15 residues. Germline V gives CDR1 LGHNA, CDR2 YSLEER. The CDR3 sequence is CASSQVAGKNNEQFF. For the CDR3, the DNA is TGCGCCAGCAGCCAAGTGGCGGGGAAAAACAATGAGCAGTTCTTC.